The present T cell receptor beta chain was sequenced within a study of spatial heterogeneity in lung cancer. Looking at the study overall: 72 TRACERx patients with early, untreated non-small cell lung cancer donated samples. PBMC samples from follow-up, where available, were sequenced a median of roughly two years after resection. The mean occurrence of each unique TCR and UMI combination in raw reads exceeded nine. Broader study findings: Tumor TCRs that were ubiquitous and expanded showed up in blood more at resection than follow-up.

This clonotype was seen many times. Its antigen is currently unknown. MiXCR, run by TCRdb on the 5' RACE reads, gives a single entry per CDR3 protein. Seen here are about 87,000 distinct CDR3 sequences, roughly 19% observed once, and the top ten hold 21%. The time point denotes: blood at routine non-recurrence follow-up after resection. Material: PBMCs, obtained at follow-up. The TCR originated in a male donor with early-stage non-small cell lung cancer.

The chain's CDR3 is CASSPGLAGGDTQYF. CDR3 sequence (DNA): TGTGCCAGTAGCCCTGGACTAGCGGGAGGTGATACGCAGTATTTT. The genes are TRBV19 and TRBJ2-3; 14 bases match TRBD2. The CDR3 runs to 15 residues. J gave up 6 bases and V 6 bases, and 5 bases lay outside the gene matches. The germline V gene encodes CDR1 LNHDA and CDR2 SQIVND (reference sequence).